These 15 T cell receptor beta chains were all obtained from the same sample, sequenced in a study of blood T cells in healthy people across ages. A sample-barcoded 5' primer and a J-beta primer mix were used in a second PCR of about 6 to 11 cycles. TCRdb re-analysed the 5' RACE reads in MiXCR, keeping a single row per CDR3 protein. The sample holds more than 900,000 distinct CDR3 sequences, just under 30% seen once. The same data also contributed to another study, on T cells of mothers and their children.

The sample comprised blood. These receptors all stem from a middle-aged woman in good health.

The chain combines TRBV15 with TRBJ2-5; 7 bases fit TRBD1. The CDR3 loop spans 19 amino acids. V gave up 5 bases and J gave up 5 bases; unmatched junction bases: 23. Germline CDR1 reads LNHNV; CDR2 reads YYDKDF (reference sequence). CDR3: CATSSRQGRSLWTTETQYF. The DNA of the CDR3 is TGTGCCACCAGCTCCAGACAGGGAAGGTCTTTATGGACAACGGAGACCCAGTACTTC.

This clonotype was detected ten times or more. This sequence joins TRBV12-3 or TRBV12-4 and TRBJ1-6, with TRBD1 as a possible D gene (5 bases). The CDR3 spans 13 residues. V shed 3 bases and J shed 7 bases, with 7 bases lying between them. This CDR3 is CASSFPGNSPLHF. CDR3 nucleotides: TGTGCCAGCAGTTTTCCAGGGAATTCACCCCTCCACTTT.

The J gene is TRBJ2-2, the V gene TRBV6-6; TRBD1 aligns across 7 bases. V was clipped by 5 bases and J by 3 bases; unmatched bases: 12. This CDR3 contains 17 residues. Germline V gives CDR1 MNHNY, CDR2 SVGAGI (reference sequence). The CDR3 DNA reads as TGTGCCAGCAGTGGGTTCGAGGGGGCGCAGGACACCGGGGAGCTGTTTTTT. Amino acid sequence: CASSGFEGAQDTGELFF.

As concerns this clonotype: This may come from a read error, since a much larger clone is one base off. The chain carries TRBV20-1 and TRBJ2-4, with 9 bases aligning to TRBD1. Near its end, the DNA agrees better with TRBJ2-5, so the J call may be wrong. The CDR3 consists of 14 residues. Germline lookup yields CDR1 DFQATT and CDR2 SNEGSKA (reference sequence). In nucleotides, the CDR3 is TGCAGTGTTAGCTGGGACAGGGCGGGAGAGACCCAGTACTTC. The encoded protein is CSVSWDRAGETQYF.

The chain uses TRBV7-2 and TRBJ2-7, with D perhaps TRBD2 (6 bases). The germline gives CDR1 SGHTA, CDR2 FQGNSA. This CDR3 spans 13 amino acids. Trimming took off 4 bases at V and 1 base at J, with 8 bases between the two ends. DNA of the CDR3: TGTGCCAGCAGCTGCGGGGCTTCCTACGAGCAGTACTTC. It encodes CASSCGASYEQYF.

This clonotype was detected only a few times. CDR3 amino acids: CSARDPSGGNTGELFF. DNA of the CDR3: TGCAGTGCTAGAGATCCGAGCGGGGGGAACACCGGGGAGCTGTTTTTT. The V call is TRBV20-1, the J call TRBJ2-2; 8 positions match TRBD2. The CDR3 is 16 residues long. Unmatched junction bases numbered 4, after V lost 0 bases and J lost 1 base. The germline gives CDR1 DFQATT, CDR2 SNEGSKA (reference sequence).

In regard to this clonotype: Given a much more abundant clone one base away, this may be a read error. The chain carries TRBV3-1 and TRBJ1-2; D not certain. CDR3 size: 15 residues. Germline values: CDR1 LGHDT, CDR2 YNNKEL (reference sequence). DNA for the CDR3: TGTGCCAGCAGCCAAGGGCAGCAAGTTAACTATGGCCACACCTTC. It codes for CASSQGQQVNYGHTF.

This clonotype was found a few times. This sequence joins TRBV12-3 or TRBV12-4 and TRBJ1-2; tentatively, D is TRBD1 (6 bases). The ends were cut back, 5 bases at V and 2 bases at J, with 12 bases in the middle. This CDR3 is built from 14 residues. This CDR3 reads CASSQDRLNYGYTF. The DNA for the CDR3 is TGTGCCAGCAGTCAAGACAGGTTAAACTATGGCTACACCTTC.

The CDR3 loop is CASSFGVGEAFF. The CDR3 DNA is TGTGCCAGCAGTTTCGGGGTGGGTGAAGCTTTCTTT. The chain joins TRBV28 to TRBJ1-1, with D unresolved. This CDR3 region has 12 residues. V was trimmed by 3 bases and J by 7 bases, leaving 9 bases between them. Germline CDR1 MDHEN, CDR2 SYDVKM. Supplemented by reference TRBV28 and TRBJ1-1, the full variable domain reads DVKVTQSSRYLVKRTGEKVFLECVQDMDHENMFWYRQDPGLGLRLIYFSYDVKMKEKGDIPEGYSVSREKKERFSLILESASTNQTSMYLCASSFGVGEAFFGQGTRLTVV.

This sequence joins TRBV29-1 and TRBJ1-2; D not resolved. The ends were cut back, 4 bases at V and 7 bases at J, with 7 bases in the middle. This CDR3 is built from 10 residues. Looked up from germline, CDR1 is SQVTM and CDR2 is ANQGSEA. CDR3 amino acids: CSVGGSGYTF. CDR3 coding DNA: TGCAGCGTTGGCGGGTCTGGCTACACCTTC. Variable domain in full (rest from reference TRBV29-1 and TRBJ1-2): SAVISQKPSRDICQRGTSLTIQCQVDSQVTMMFWYRQQPGQSLTLIATANQGSEATYESGFVIDKFPISRPNLTFSTLTVSNMSPEDSSIYLCSVGGSGYTFGSGTRLTVV.

This clonotype was seen a handful of times. The chain recombines TRBV7-9 with TRBJ2-3; D is perhaps TRBD1 or TRBD2 (6 bases each). Germline CDR1 is SEHNR and CDR2 is FQNEAQ (reference sequence). There are 16 residues in the CDR3. V lost 5 bases to trimming and J lost 1 base, with 16 bases between them. The CDR3 DNA sequence: TGTGCCAGCAGCCTAGGTGGGGGGCGCGGCACAGATACGCAGTATTTT. Translating gives CASSLGGGRGTDTQYF.

The chain couples TRBV9 to TRBJ2-2, with TRBD1 as a possible D gene (5 bases). V lost 4 bases and J lost 2, with 18 bases in between. Germline V gene lookup returns CDR1 SGDLS and CDR2 YYNGEE. This CDR3 has 17 residues. This CDR3 reads CASSLISGAGNTGELFF. CDR3 nucleotide sequence: TGTGCCAGCAGCTTAATCTCTGGGGCAGGAAACACCGGGGAGCTGTTTTTT.

V is TRBV29-1 and J is TRBJ1-5; 7 bases line up with TRBD1. The length of the CDR3 is 14 residues. J lost 1 base, V lost 7 bases, and 7 bases had no gene match. Germline-derived CDR1 and CDR2 are SQVTM and ANQGSEA. CDR3 amino acids: CSAPGTESNQPQHF. The CDR3 coding sequence is TGCAGCGCTCCCGGGACAGAGAGCAATCAGCCCCAGCATTTT.

The V call is TRBV18, the J call TRBJ2-5, with a weak D call TRBD1 (6 bases). This CDR3 contains 16 residues. V lost 4 bases, J lost 2 bases, and 17 bases lay in between. Germline lookup yields CDR1 KGHSH and CDR2 LQKENI. The CDR3 reads CASSLLRLGAQETQYF. The CDR3 DNA is TGTGCCAGCTCACTGCTTCGTCTGGGGGCACAAGAGACCCAGTACTTC.

This clonotype showed up many times. The rearrangement uses TRBV5-1 and TRBJ2-5; 7 bases are shared with TRBD1. The CDR3 spans 14 residues. CDR1 is SGHRS and CDR2 is YFSETQ in the germline V gene. V dropped 3 bases and J dropped 5; count of bases not matched to a gene: 7. The CDR3 spells CASSSTGVGETQYF. CDR3 sequence (DNA): TGCGCCAGCAGCTCTACAGGGGTCGGGGAGACCCAGTACTTC.